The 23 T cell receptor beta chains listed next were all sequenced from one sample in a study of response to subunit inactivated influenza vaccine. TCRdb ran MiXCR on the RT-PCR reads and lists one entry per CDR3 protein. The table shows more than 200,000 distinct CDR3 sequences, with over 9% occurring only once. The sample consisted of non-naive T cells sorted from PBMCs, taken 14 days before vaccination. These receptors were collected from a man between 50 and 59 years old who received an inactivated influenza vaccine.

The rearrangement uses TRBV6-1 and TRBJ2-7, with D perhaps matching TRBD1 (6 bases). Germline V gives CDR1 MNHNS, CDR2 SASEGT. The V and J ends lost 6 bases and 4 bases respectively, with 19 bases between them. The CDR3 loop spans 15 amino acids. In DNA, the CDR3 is TGTGCCAGCAGGATATCCGGGACAAACCTTTACGAGCAGTACTTC. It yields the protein CASRISGTNLYEQYF.

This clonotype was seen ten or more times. DNA for the CDR3: TGTGCCAGCCGCAGGGACTATGGCTACACCTTC. Protein product: CASRRDYGYTF. The V call is TRBV6-5, the J call TRBJ1-2; D perhaps matches TRBD1 (5 bases). This CDR3 is built from 11 residues. V lost 8 bases to trimming and J lost 3 bases, with 7 bases between them. Germline CDR1 is MNHEY and CDR2 is SVGAGI.

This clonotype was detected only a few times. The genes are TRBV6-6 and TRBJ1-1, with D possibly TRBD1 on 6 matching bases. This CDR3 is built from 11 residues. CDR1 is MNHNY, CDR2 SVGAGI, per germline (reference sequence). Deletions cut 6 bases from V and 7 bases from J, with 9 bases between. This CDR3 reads CASSPDSEAFF. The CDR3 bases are TGTGCCAGCAGCCCGGACAGTGAAGCTTTCTTT.

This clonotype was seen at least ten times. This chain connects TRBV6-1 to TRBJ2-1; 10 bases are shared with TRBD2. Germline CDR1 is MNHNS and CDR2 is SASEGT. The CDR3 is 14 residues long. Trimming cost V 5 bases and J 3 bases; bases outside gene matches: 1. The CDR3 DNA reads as TGTGCCAGCAGTAAGCGGGGGGGCTACAATGAGCAGTTCTTC. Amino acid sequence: CASSKRGGYNEQFF.

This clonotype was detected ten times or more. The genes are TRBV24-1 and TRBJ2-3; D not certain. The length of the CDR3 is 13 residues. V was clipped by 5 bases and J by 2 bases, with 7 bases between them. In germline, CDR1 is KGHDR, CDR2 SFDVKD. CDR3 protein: CATSAMVTDTQYF. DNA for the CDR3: TGTGCCACCAGTGCGATGGTCACAGATACGCAGTATTTT.

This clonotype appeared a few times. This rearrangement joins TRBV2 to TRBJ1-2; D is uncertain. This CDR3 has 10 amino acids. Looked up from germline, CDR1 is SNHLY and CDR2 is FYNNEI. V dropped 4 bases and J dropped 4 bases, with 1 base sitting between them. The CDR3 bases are TGTGCCAGCAGTGTCTATGGCTACACCTTC. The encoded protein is CASSVYGYTF.

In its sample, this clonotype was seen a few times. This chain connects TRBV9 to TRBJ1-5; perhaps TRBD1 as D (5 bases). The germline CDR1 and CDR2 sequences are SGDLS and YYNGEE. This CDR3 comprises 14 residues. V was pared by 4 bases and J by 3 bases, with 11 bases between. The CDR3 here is CASSSAGDNQPQHF. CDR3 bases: TGTGCCAGCAGCTCCGCGGGGGACAATCAGCCCCAGCATTTT.

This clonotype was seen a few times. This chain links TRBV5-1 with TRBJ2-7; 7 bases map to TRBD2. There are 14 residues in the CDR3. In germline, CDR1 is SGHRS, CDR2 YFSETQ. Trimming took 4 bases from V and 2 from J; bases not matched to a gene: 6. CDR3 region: CASSRGTTTYEQYF. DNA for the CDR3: TGCGCCAGCAGCCGCGGGACTACCACCTACGAGCAGTACTTC.

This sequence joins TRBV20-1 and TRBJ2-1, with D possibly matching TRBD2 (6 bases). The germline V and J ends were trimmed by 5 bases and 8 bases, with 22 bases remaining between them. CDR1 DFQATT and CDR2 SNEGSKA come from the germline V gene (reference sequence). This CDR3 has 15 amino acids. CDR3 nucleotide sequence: TGCAGTGCTCCAGTGGGGGGTCAGCGGTCCGATGAGCAGTTCTTC. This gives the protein CSAPVGGQRSDEQFF.

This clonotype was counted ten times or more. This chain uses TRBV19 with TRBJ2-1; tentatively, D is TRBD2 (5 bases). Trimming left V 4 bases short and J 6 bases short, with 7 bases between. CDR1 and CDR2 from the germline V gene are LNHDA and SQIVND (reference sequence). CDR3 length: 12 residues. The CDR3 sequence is CASSNSGNEQFF. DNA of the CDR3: TGTGCCAGTAGTAACAGCGGCAATGAGCAGTTCTTC.

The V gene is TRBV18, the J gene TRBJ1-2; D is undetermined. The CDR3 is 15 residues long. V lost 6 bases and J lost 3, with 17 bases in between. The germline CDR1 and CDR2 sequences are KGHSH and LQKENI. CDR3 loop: CASSVGRAVDYGYTF. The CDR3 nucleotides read TGTGCCAGCTCCGTTGGAAGAGCGGTGGACTATGGCTACACCTTC.

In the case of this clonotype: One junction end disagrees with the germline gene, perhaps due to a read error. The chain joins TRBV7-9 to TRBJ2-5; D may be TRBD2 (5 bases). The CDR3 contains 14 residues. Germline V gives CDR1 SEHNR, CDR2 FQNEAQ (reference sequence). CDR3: CASSSGLAGEAQYF. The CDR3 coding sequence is TGTGCCAGCAGCTCGGGATTGGCAGGAGAGGCCCAGTACTTC.

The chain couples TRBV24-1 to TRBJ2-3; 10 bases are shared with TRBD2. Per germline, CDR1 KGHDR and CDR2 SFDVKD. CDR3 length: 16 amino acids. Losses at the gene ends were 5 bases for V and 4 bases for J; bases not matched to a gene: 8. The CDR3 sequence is CATSGNLAGVSDTQYF. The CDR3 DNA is TGTGCCACCAGTGGCAACCTAGCGGGAGTATCAGATACGCAGTATTTT.

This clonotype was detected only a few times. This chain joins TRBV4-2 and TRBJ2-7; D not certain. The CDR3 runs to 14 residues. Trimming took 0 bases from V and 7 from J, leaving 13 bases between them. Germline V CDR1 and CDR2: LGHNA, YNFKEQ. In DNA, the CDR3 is TGTGCCAGCAGCCAAGATGATGATAAAACGGAGCAGTACTTC. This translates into CASSQDDDKTEQYF.

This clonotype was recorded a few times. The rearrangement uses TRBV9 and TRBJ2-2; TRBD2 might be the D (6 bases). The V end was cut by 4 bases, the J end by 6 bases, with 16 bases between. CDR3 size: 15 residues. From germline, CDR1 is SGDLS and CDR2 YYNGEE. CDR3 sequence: CASSLGPGGSGELFF. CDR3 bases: TGTGCCAGCAGCTTAGGTCCCGGGGGATCCGGGGAGCTGTTTTTT.

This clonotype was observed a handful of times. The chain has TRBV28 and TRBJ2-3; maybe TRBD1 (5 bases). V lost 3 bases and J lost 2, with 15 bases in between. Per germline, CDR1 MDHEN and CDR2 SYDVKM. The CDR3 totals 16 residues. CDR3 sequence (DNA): TGTGCCAGCAGTTTTTCTGGGCAGGGAAACACAGATACGCAGTATTTT. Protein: CASSFSGQGNTDTQYF.

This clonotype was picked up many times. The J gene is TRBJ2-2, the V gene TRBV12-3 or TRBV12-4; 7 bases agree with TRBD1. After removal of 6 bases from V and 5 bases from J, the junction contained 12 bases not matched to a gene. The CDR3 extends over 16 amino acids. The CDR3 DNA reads TGTGCCAGCAGCATGCCTACAGGGGCGCTTACCGGGGAGCTGTTTTTT. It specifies CASSMPTGALTGELFF.

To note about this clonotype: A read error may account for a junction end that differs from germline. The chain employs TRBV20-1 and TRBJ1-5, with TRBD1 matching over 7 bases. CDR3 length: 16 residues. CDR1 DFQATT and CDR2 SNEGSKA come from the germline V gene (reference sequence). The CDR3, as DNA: TGCTGTGCTAGAGATTTCGAGGGGGCGAGCAATCAGCCCCAGCATTTT. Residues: CCARDFEGASNQPQHF.

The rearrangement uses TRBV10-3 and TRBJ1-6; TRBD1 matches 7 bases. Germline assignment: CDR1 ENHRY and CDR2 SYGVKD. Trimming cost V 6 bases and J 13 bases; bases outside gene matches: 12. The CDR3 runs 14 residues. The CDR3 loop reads CAISPEGQILPLHF. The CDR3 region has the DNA TGTGCCATCAGCCCTGAGGGACAGATCCTTCCCCTCCACTTT.

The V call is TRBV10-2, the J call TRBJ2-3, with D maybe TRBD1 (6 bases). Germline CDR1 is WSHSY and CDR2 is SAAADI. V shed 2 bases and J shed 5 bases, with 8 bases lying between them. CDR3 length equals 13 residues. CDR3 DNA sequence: TGCGCCAGCAGTGAGGCCAGGGGAGATACGCAGTATTTT. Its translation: CASSEARGDTQYF.

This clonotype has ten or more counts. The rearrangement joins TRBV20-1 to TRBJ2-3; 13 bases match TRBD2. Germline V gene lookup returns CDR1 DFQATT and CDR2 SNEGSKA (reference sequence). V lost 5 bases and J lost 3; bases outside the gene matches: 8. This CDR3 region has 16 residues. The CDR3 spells CSADGLAGEGTDTQYF. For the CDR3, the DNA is TGCAGTGCTGACGGACTAGCGGGAGAAGGTACAGATACGCAGTATTTT.

CDR3 residues: CASSYRDTNQPQHF. CDR3 nucleotides: TGTGCCAGCAGTTACCGGGACACGAATCAGCCCCAGCATTTT. This chain uses TRBV6-2 or TRBV6-3 with TRBJ1-5, with D perhaps matching TRBD1 (6 bases). The germline gives CDR1 MNHEY, CDR2 SVGEGT. Trimming took 2 bases from V and 4 from J, leaving 9 bases between them. There are 14 residues in the CDR3.

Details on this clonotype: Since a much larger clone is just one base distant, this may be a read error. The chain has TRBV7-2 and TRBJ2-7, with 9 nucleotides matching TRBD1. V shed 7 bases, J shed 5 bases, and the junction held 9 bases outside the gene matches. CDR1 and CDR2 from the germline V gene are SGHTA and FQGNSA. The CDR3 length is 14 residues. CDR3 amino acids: CASNSQGATNEQYF. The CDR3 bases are TGTGCCAGCAACTCACAGGGGGCAACGAACGAGCAGTACTTC.